This T cell receptor (beta chain) was identified in a study of T cells in Graves' hyperthyroidism and ophthalmopathy. Study in general: At the time of initial diagnosis and before any treatment, peripheral blood was collected.

Study-wide results and limits: The model identified upcoming ophthalmopathy a median around 7.1 months ahead of onset.

Lactation, pregnancy, other autoimmune disease or uncontrolled infection excluded patients. From 10 ml of fresh peripheral blood, PBMCs were isolated. Of note for this clonotype: As yet, its antigen is unknown.

Germline CDR1 and CDR2: GTSNPN and SVGIG (reference sequence). CDR3 length: 13 amino acids. Trimming shortened V by 1 base and J by 4 bases, and 10 bases separated the two germline ends. TCR beta CDR3 region amplification was performed from RNA transcripts. The HTBI primer set was used in a first-round RT-PCR of the TCR CDR3. TCRdb recomputed calls from the multiplex PCR reads with MiXCR, one row per CDR3 protein. The table records 300,000 to 450,000 distinct CDR3 sequences, around 18% of them present only once. The rearrangement links TRBV30 to TRBJ1-1; D gene uncertain. This TCR was recovered from a woman aged 40 to 50 with Graves' ophthalmopathy. The sample comprised blood. CDR3 sequence: CAWSAQWPTEAFF. CDR3 nucleotides: TGTGCCTGGAGTGCCCAGTGGCCCACTGAAGCTTTCTTT. The full variable domain, its missing parts supplied by reference TRBV30 and TRBJ1-1, is SQTIHQWPATLVQPVGSPLSLECTVEGTSNPNLYWYRQAAGRGLQLLFYSVGIGQISSEVPQNLSASRPQDRQFILSSKKLLLSDSGFYLCAWSAQWPTEAFFGQGTRLTVV.